This paragraph covers one T cell receptor beta chain sequence. An end of the junction does not agree with germline; a read error may underlie this. Three rounds of nested PCR, following a modified ARM-PCR protocol, produced the TCRbeta library. TCRdb ran MiXCR on the multiplex PCR reads and lists one entry per CDR3 protein. The data contain 100,000 to 120,000 distinct CDR3 sequences, approximately 84% of them singletons. This sample's RNA came from whole unsorted tissue. The sample originates from a study of tumor and adjacent non-tumor tissue in lung cancer. The CDR3 has 15 amino acids. Sequencing input: lung tumor tissue. The receptor's source is a man between 65 and 85 years old with non-small cell lung cancer. This chain joins TRBV12-3 or TRBV12-4 and TRBJ2-5, with D tentatively TRBD1 or TRBD2 (5 bases each). The CDR3 loop is CVSTLTPGPEETQYF. In DNA form, the CDR3 reads TGTGTCAGCACTCTCACTCCGGGACCTGAAGAGACCCAGTACTTC.